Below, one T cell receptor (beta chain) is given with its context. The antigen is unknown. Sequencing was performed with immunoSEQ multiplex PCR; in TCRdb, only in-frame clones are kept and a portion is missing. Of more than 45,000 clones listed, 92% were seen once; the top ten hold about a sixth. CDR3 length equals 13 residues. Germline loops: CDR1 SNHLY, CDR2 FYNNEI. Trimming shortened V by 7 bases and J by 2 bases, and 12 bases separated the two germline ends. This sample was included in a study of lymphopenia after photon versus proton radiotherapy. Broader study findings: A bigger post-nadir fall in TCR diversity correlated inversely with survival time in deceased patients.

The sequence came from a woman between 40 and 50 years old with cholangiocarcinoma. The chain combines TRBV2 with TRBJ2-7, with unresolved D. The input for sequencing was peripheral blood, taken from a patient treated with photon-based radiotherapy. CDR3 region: CASKQTLTYEQYF. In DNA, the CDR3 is TGTGCCAGCAAACAGACACTAACCTACGAGCAGTACTTC.